The present T cell receptor beta chain was sequenced within a study of blood T cells in healthy people across ages. Study-wide background: Template switching retrieved approximately one barcoded beta molecule for each two T cells.

This clonotype was seen ten or more times. Germline V gene sequence: CDR1 SQVTM, CDR2 ANQGSEA. The CDR3 has 14 residues. V lost 6 bases, J lost 6 bases, and 9 bases stayed unmatched. Primers used in a second PCR of about 6 to 11 cycles were a sample-barcoded 5' primer and a J-beta primer mix. TCRdb redid the calling of the 5' RACE reads with MiXCR, one entry per CDR3 protein. Of some 940,000 distinct CDR3 sequences detected, 25% to 35% appear once; the ten largest clones hold about 9.4%. The same sample was also used in a study of T cells of mothers and their children. That report notes: Compared with unrelated pairs, related mother-child pairs had slightly higher, non-significant overlap.

This sequence was found in a woman in her thirties or forties in good health. The rearrangement joins TRBV29-1 to TRBJ2-1, with 9 bases fitting TRBD2. Input material: blood. CDR3 protein: CSVPPGTSTNEQFF. The CDR3 DNA is TGCAGCGTGCCCCCCGGGACTAGCACCAATGAGCAGTTCTTC.